The rows below give T cell receptor beta chains drawn from one sample of a study of identical twins. Using its own MiXCR run on the 5' RACE reads, TCRdb lists one record per CDR3 protein. Of around 200,000 distinct CDR3 sequences detected, roughly 9.4% appear once; the ten largest clones hold approximately 5.1%. Input material: memory (CD45RO+) T cells sorted from blood. Source of these receptors: a woman aged 18-29 years in good health. Both conserved end residues are trimmed from each CDR3. Each record gives: J gene, V gene, clone size, CDR3 protein. Rows give clone size only sometimes, using once, few, many, or a class for an expanded clone.

TRBJ2-3 | TRBV2 | NA | ASSYAGTGVADTQY
TRBJ1-2 | TRBV4-3 | NA | ASSPRTGDGYT
TRBJ2-1 | TRBV9 | few | ASSVAEYLYNEQF
TRBJ2-7 | TRBV20-1 | many | SARDRGEIYEQY
TRBJ2-7 | TRBV20-1 | many | SAVLLAGVENEQY
TRBJ2-1 | TRBV29-1 | many | SGRKIGETGEQF
TRBJ1-4 | TRBV3-1 | many | ASSQRQINEKLF
TRBJ2-7 | TRBV11-3 | NA | ASSFTADRYEQY
TRBJ2-5 | TRBV25-1 | NA | ASSEGQGVGETQY
TRBJ2-7 | TRBV4-2 | few | ASSQEPAGMVLYEQY
TRBJ2-6 | TRBV20-1 | many | SAMSSGANVLT
TRBJ1-1 | TRBV7-2 | NA | ASSSQGYGRAF
TRBJ2-5 | TRBV24-1 | NA | AVGSGGQETQY
TRBJ1-1 | TRBV5-8 | few | ASSDLGGASTEAF
TRBJ2-2 | TRBV7-2 | few | ASSLAPGLHTGELF
TRBJ2-7 | TRBV15 | few | ATSRDLSRHEQY
TRBJ1-2 | TRBV12-3/TRBV12-4 | many | ASSRDAGTPFYGYT
TRBJ2-6 | TRBV3-1 | NA | ASSQGTPISGANVLT
TRBJ2-7 | TRBV20-1 | few | SAFKPESSYEQY
TRBJ2-2 | TRBV6-1 | many | ASSPSGGGTGELF
TRBJ1-6 | TRBV15 | many | ATSRDRGQDANSPLH
TRBJ1-5 | TRBV6-1 | many | ASSKQGRDQPQH
TRBJ2-1 | TRBV6-1 | many | ASSVGAGGPNEQF
TRBJ2-5 | TRBV20-1 | few | SATPTTSKETQY
TRBJ1-2 | TRBV12-3/TRBV12-4 | many | ASSGQHNYGYT
TRBJ1-1 | TRBV20-1 | many | SARRGAATEAF
TRBJ1-2 | TRBV2 | few | ASSMTGYGGYT
TRBJ2-2 | TRBV6-2/TRBV6-3 | NA | ASSSDAVTGELF
TRBJ1-1 | TRBV12-3/TRBV12-4 | many | ASSWRTGGVNTEAF
TRBJ2-1 | TRBV11-2 | NA | ASSSATRWQF
TRBJ2-1 | TRBV15 | many | ATSRDLINSGTSGRVEQF
TRBJ1-2 | TRBV12-3/TRBV12-4 | many | ASRDGGDLYGYT
TRBJ2-1 | TRBV2 | few | ASKSGGRGNEQF
TRBJ2-5 | TRBV12-3/TRBV12-4 | NA | ASSFGVTQY
TRBJ2-3 | TRBV4-3 | few | ASSQEGTGEPDTQY
TRBJ2-3 | TRBV20-1 | many | SALLAGTDTQY
TRBJ2-5 | TRBV20-1 | many | SARQGEETQY
TRBJ2-1 | TRBV6-5 | NA | ASSSGAAVSYNEQF
TRBJ2-3 | TRBV20-1 | many | SASVAGVRDTQY
TRBJ1-2 | TRBV18 | few | ASSPNRDNYGYT
TRBJ1-1 | TRBV5-1 | many | ASSLAFLGGGAF
TRBJ2-1 | TRBV6-5 | many | ASSYASGRANEQF
TRBJ1-5 | TRBV7-8 | many | ASSLGDRTGGQPQH
TRBJ1-6 | TRBV6-1 | few | ASRGQRDSPLH
TRBJ2-3 | TRBV12-3/TRBV12-4 | many | ASTPELARTDTQY
TRBJ1-5 | TRBV7-2 | many | ASSLRVNQPQH
TRBJ1-5 | TRBV12-3/TRBV12-4 | NA | ASSISGGAGNQPQH
TRBJ2-1 | TRBV27 | few | ASSRPAGVFYNEQF
TRBJ1-1 | TRBV18 | NA | ASSPMSRQTNTEAF
TRBJ1-6 | TRBV9 | NA | ASSVDGTGWSPLH
TRBJ2-1 | TRBV6-2/TRBV6-3 | many | ASRRSSSGRADEQF
TRBJ2-5 | TRBV3-1 | once | ASSQGNTGHETQY
TRBJ2-7 | TRBV11-2 | few | ASSLGPLSYEQY
TRBJ2-2 | TRBV20-1 | many | SARSGANTGELF
TRBJ1-2 | TRBV7-2 | NA | ASTLGRGNYGYT
TRBJ2-2 | TRBV6-5 | many | ASSGNTGELF